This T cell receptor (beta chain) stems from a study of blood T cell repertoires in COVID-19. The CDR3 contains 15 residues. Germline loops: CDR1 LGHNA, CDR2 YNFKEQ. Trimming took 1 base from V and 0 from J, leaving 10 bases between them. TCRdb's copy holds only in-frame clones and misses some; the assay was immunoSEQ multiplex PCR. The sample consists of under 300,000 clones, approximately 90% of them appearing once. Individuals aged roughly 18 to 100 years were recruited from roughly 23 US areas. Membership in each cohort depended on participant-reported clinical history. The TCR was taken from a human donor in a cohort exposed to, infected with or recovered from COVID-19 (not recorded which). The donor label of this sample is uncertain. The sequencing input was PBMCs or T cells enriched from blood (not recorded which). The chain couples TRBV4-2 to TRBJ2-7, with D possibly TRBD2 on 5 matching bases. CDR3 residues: CASSQVWRSSYEQYF. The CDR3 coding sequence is TGTGCCAGCAGCCAAGTTTGGAGGAGCTCCTACGAGCAGTACTTC.